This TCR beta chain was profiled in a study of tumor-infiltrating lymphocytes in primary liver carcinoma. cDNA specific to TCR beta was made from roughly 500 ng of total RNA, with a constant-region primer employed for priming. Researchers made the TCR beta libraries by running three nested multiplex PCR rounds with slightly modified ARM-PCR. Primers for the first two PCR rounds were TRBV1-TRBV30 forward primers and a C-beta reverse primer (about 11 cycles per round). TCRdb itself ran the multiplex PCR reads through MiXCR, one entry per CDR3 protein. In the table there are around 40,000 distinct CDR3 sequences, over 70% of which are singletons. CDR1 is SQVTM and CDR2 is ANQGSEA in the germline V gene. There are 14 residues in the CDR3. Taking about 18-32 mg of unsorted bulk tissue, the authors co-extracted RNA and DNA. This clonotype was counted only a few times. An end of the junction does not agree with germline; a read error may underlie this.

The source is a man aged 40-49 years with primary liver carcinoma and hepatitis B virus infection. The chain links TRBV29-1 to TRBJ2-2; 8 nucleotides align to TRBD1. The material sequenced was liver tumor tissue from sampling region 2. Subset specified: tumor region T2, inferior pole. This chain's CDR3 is CSVGTGPNTGELVF. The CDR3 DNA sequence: TGCAGCGTTGGGACAGGGCCAAACACCGGGGAGCTGGTCTTT.